Listed below are T cell receptor beta chains from one sample, sequenced in a study of CXCR3-negative and CXCR3-positive naive CD8 T cells. TCRdb processed the 5' RACE reads again and assigns one entry to each CDR3 protein, with no DNA. In all, the sample yields 35,000 to 55,000 distinct CDR3 sequences. Sequenced material: naive CXCR3- CD8+ T cells from blood. These receptors originate from a human donor in good health. Some clones in this sample may be carry-over from other donors' samples. CDR3s include the opening cysteine and the closing phenylalanine or tryptophan. The order of the fields is CDR3 length, V gene, J gene, clone size, CDR3 protein. Clone size, where shown, is once, few, many, or a class for clones that have expanded.

>15|TRBV28|TRBJ2-5|.
CASSHTLGVGETQYF
>14|TRBV28|TRBJ2-7|medium-sized
CASSQGHSSYEQYF
>13|TRBV29-1|TRBJ2-2|.
CSVGSLRTGELFF
>11|TRBV29-1|TRBJ1-1|medium-sized
CSVEGGTEAFF
>15|TRBV6-5|TRBJ2-1|.
CASSRDSLSFNEQFF
>14|TRBV28|TRBJ2-1|.
CASSLRGEGSEQFF
>15|TRBV12-3/TRBV12-4|TRBJ2-1|.
CASSFPLTGRNEQFF
>16|TRBV7-9|TRBJ2-7|.
CASSYGYGGRSYEQYF
>14|TRBV20-1|TRBJ2-7|medium-sized
CSARDLGQVYEQYF
>13|TRBV29-1|TRBJ2-1|.
CSVELGTYNEQFF
>14|TRBV30|TRBJ2-1|.
CALSTGTGGREQFF
>17|TRBV7-8|TRBJ2-3|.
CASSFASGTGITDTQYF
>15|TRBV4-2|TRBJ2-3|.
CASNSLAGSTDTQYF
>16|TRBV19|TRBJ1-5|.
CASASGTGNSNQPQHF
>12|TRBV20-1|TRBJ1-4|.
CSARDGNEKLFF
>15|TRBV6-4|TRBJ2-1|.
CASSDGRGPYNEQFF
>15|TRBV5-1|TRBJ2-2|.
CASSWGWLNTGELFF
>16|TRBV28|TRBJ1-5|.
CASSLWGQGLDQPQHF
>11|TRBV20-1|TRBJ2-1|.
CSALSYNEQFF
>17|TRBV15|TRBJ2-3|.
CATSRLPSGLGTDTQYF
>13|TRBV6-1|TRBJ2-2|.
CASMQGHTGELFF
>15|TRBV19|TRBJ2-7|.
CASSMAGFETYEQYF